This TCR beta chain was profiled in a study of CD8+ T cells in alopecia areata. RNA extraction was followed by reverse transcription into cDNA, which acted as the sequencing template. Data came from immunoSEQ multiplex PCR; TCRdb stores just in-frame clones and leaves some out. The repertoire has fewer than 200,000 clones, 59% of them found once; the top ten carry around 15%. Those with alopecia areata gave lesional scalp punch biopsies and peripheral blood. From germline, CDR1 is SGHRS and CDR2 YFSETQ. The CDR3 is 15 residues long. Trimming took 1 base from V and 1 from J, leaving 11 bases between them.

The rearrangement uses TRBV5-1 and TRBJ2-5, with D perhaps TRBD2 (6 bases). The TCR sequence derives from a human donor with alopecia areata. The source material was CD4+ T cells sorted from blood, sampled at week 0. The CDR3 DNA reads as TGCGCCAGCAGCTTGTCCGGGGGAAGCCAAGAGACCCAGTACTTC. It yields the protein CASSLSGGSQETQYF.